Presented here are 25 T cell receptor beta chains from one specimen sequenced in a study of blood T cell repertoires in COVID-19. Sequencing used immunoSEQ multiplex PCR; TCRdb keeps in-frame clones, though not all of them. The table has fewer than 250,000 clones, around nine tenths seen once. The sequenced material came from peripheral blood. The receptors originated from a man aged 25-45 years with acute or convalescent COVID-19.

This chain joins TRBV2 and TRBJ2-1; 11 bases align to TRBD2. Germline CDR1 reads SNHLY; CDR2 reads FYNNEI. CDR3 size: 14 residues. Trimming cost V 6 bases and J 7 bases; bases outside gene matches: 5. CDR3: CASSASGGLNEQFF. CDR3 nucleotide sequence: TGTGCCAGCAGCGCTAGCGGGGGGTTGAATGAGCAGTTCTTC.

This clone came up once. The rearrangement uses TRBV30 and TRBJ2-5, with TRBD2 matching over 9 bases. The germline V gene encodes CDR1 GTSNPN and CDR2 SVGIG (reference sequence). V was clipped by 2 bases and J by 5 bases; unmatched bases: 9. The CDR3 contains 15 residues. CDR3: CAWSLLAGGLETQYF. In DNA form, the CDR3 reads TGTGCCTGGAGTCTACTGGCGGGGGGGCTGGAGACCCAGTACTTC. The full variable domain, its missing parts supplied by reference TRBV30 and TRBJ2-5, is SQTIHQWPATLVQPVGSPLSLECTVEGTSNPNLYWYRQAAGRGLQLLFYSVGIGQISSEVPQNLSASRPQDRQFILSSKKLLLSDSGFYLCAWSLLAGGLETQYFGPGTRLLVL.

V gene TRBV11-3 combines with J gene TRBJ1-6, with TRBD1 as a possible D gene (5 bases). Germline V gene sequence: CDR1 SGHNT, CDR2 YENEEA. The V end lost 1 base, the J end lost 5 bases, and 6 bases lay between the germline ends. CDR3 length equals 14 residues. The CDR3 reads CASSLGRDNSPLHF. The CDR3 bases are TGTGCCAGCAGCTTAGGCAGGGATAATTCACCCCTCCACTTT.

The V and J genes are TRBV11-1 and TRBJ1-1, with D perhaps TRBD1 (6 bases). Germline CDR1 is SGHAT and CDR2 is FQDESV (reference sequence). The V end lost 5 bases, the J end lost 7 bases, and 14 bases lay between the germline ends. The CDR3 totals 13 residues. The CDR3: CASSLDRRDEAFF. In DNA form, the CDR3 reads TGTGCCAGCAGCCTTGACAGGCGAGATGAAGCTTTCTTT.

V usage is TRBV6-5 and J usage is TRBJ1-3, with TRBD1 matching over 11 bases. This CDR3 region has 15 residues. Germline V gene data show CDR1 as MNHEY and CDR2 as SVGAGI. The V and J ends lost 5 bases and 8 bases, in that order; junction bases with no gene match: 8. The DNA of the CDR3 is TGTGCCAGCAGTCGGCCGGGACAGGGGGTGGACACCATATATTTT. This encodes CASSRPGQGVDTIYF.

Many counts were recorded for this clone. The chain couples TRBV3-1 (or the pseudogene TRBV3-2) to TRBJ2-7; unclear D gene. The V and J ends lost 6 bases and 5 bases respectively, with 8 bases between them. The germline V gene encodes CDR1 LGHDT and CDR2 YNNKEL (reference sequence). The CDR3 runs to 11 residues. The CDR3 DNA follows: TGTGCCAGCAGAGGAGCCCACGAGCAGTACTTC. Protein: CASRGAHEQYF.

The rearrangement uses TRBV6-5 and TRBJ1-3; D gene unclear. The germline V gene has CDR1 MNHEY and CDR2 SVGAGI. V was cut by 3 bases and J by 0 bases, with 9 bases left in between. The CDR3 extends over 15 amino acids. The CDR3 region is CASSYTSRSGNTIYF. CDR3 coding DNA: TGTGCCAGCAGTTATACTTCTCGCTCTGGAAACACCATATATTTT.

This clone appeared a few times. The rearrangement joins TRBV7-2 to TRBJ2-1, with D perhaps TRBD2 (6 bases). The CDR3 is 17 residues long. The germline gives CDR1 SGHTA, CDR2 FQGNSA. Trimming removed 4 bases at V and 0 bases at J, with 16 bases between. The CDR3 sequence is CASSSPSVRSSYNEQFF. The CDR3 region has the DNA TGTGCCAGCAGCTCCCCTAGCGTCCGCAGCTCCTACAATGAGCAGTTCTTC.

This chain joins TRBV14 and TRBJ1-5; 7 positions agree with TRBD1. The CDR3 is made up of 18 amino acids. The germline CDR1 and CDR2 sequences are SGHDN and FVKESK. V dropped 2 bases and J dropped 4; count of bases not matched to a gene: 14. The CDR3 is CASSQPDRTSRRNQPQHF. Written as DNA, the CDR3 is TGTGCCAGCAGCCAACCGGACAGGACTTCTCGAAGAAATCAGCCCCAGCATTTT.

The chain has TRBV6-6 and TRBJ2-7; perhaps TRBD1 as D (6 bases). V dropped 4 bases and J dropped 4 bases, with 11 bases sitting between them. CDR3 length equals 13 residues. CDR1 and CDR2 from the germline V gene are MNHNY and SVGAGI (reference sequence). CDR3 sequence reads: CASSSAGQYEQYF. The CDR3 nucleotides read TGTGCCAGCAGTTCCGCTGGACAGTACGAGCAGTACTTC.

V and J are TRBV27 and TRBJ2-1; maybe TRBD2 (7 bases). Germline CDR1 MNHEY, CDR2 SMNVEV (reference sequence). With 5 bases removed from V and 8 bases from J, the gap between germline ends came to 13 bases. This CDR3 is built from 13 residues. The CDR3 DNA reads TGTGCCAGCAGTGGGGCGGGGGCGGATGAGCAGTTCTTC. Its translation is CASSGAGADEQFF.

This clone was recorded once. The chain carries TRBV24-1 and TRBJ2-1, with 8 bases that match TRBD2. The ends lost 8 bases at V and 6 bases at J; junction bases unmatched: 2. CDR3 length: 12 amino acids. Germline V gives CDR1 KGHDR, CDR2 SFDVKD. The CDR3 protein is CATTAGVNEQFF. CDR3 coding DNA: TGTGCCACCACAGCGGGGGTCAATGAGCAGTTCTTC.

The chain joins TRBV7-2 to TRBJ1-4; D is unclear. This CDR3 spans 16 amino acids. Germline CDR1 is SGHTA and CDR2 is FQGNSA. V was trimmed by 5 bases and J by 0 bases, leaving 13 bases between them. The CDR3 DNA sequence: TGTGCCAGCAGCGCACTTGGAGTAGCAACTAATGAAAAACTGTTTTTT. Translation: CASSALGVATNEKLFF. The full variable domain, in which reference TRBV7-2 and TRBJ1-4 provide the parts outside the CDR3, is GAGVSQSPSNKVTEKGKDVELRCDPISGHTALYWYRQSLGQGLEFLIYFQGNSAPDKSGLPSDRFSAERTGGSVSTLTIQRTQQEDSAVYLCASSALGVATNEKLFFGSGTQLSVL.

The rearrangement uses TRBV5-1 and TRBJ1-1; D is undetermined. Germline V gene sequence: CDR1 SGHRS, CDR2 YFSETQ. V was trimmed by 2 bases and J by 2 bases, leaving 7 bases between them. This CDR3 is 13 amino acids long. This CDR3 is CASSFHRNTEAFF. Here the CDR3 DNA reads TGCGCCAGCAGCTTTCACAGAAACACTGAAGCTTTCTTT.

This rearrangement joins TRBV6-4 to TRBJ1-2, with unresolved D. This CDR3 has 13 amino acids. V was clipped by 4 bases and J by 4 bases, with 10 bases between them. CDR1 MRHNA and CDR2 SNTAGT come from the germline V gene. CDR3: CASSGGSAYGYTF. Written as DNA, the CDR3 is TGTGCCAGCAGTGGCGGGTCGGCCTATGGCTACACCTTC.

V usage is TRBV27 and J usage is TRBJ1-1; D gene uncertain. The germline V gene encodes CDR1 MNHEY and CDR2 SMNVEV (reference sequence). The CDR3 consists of 13 residues. V was pared by 5 bases and J by 3 bases, with 10 bases between. In DNA, the CDR3 is TGTGCCAGCAGTCTCACAGAGCACACTGAAGCTTTCTTT. Translation gives CASSLTEHTEAFF.

This chain connects TRBV5-6 to TRBJ1-6; D is uncertain. This CDR3 is 14 amino acids long. Trimming took 0 bases from V and 8 from J, leaving 9 bases between them. Germline CDR1 is SGHDT and CDR2 is YYEEEE. Written as DNA, the CDR3 is TGTGCCAGCAGCTTGGACAGTAATGATTCACCCCTCCACTTT. This gives the protein CASSLDSNDSPLHF.

V is TRBV5-1 and J is TRBJ1-1; D is undetermined. This CDR3 region has 16 residues. The V and J ends lost 0 bases and 6 bases respectively, with 18 bases between them. The germline V gene has CDR1 SGHRS and CDR2 YFSETQ. CDR3: CASSLGINAALAEAFF. The CDR3 coding sequence is TGCGCCAGCAGCTTGGGGATAAACGCGGCGCTGGCTGAAGCTTTCTTT.

This clone was recorded only once. Written as DNA, the CDR3 is TGCGCCAGCAGCCAAGCCGAAACCAGGGGGGCCTACGATACGCAGTATTTT. Encoded protein: CASSQAETRGAYDTQYF. The V call is TRBV4-1, the J call TRBJ2-3; D may be TRBD1 (7 bases). Per germline, CDR1 MGHRA and CDR2 YSYEKL. V was pared by 1 base and J by 6 bases, with 20 bases between. The CDR3 contains 17 residues.

The J gene is TRBJ1-3, the V gene TRBV20-1; possibly TRBD1 for D (6 bases). CDR3 length: 11 amino acids. The germline CDR1 and CDR2 sequences are DFQATT and SNEGSKA (reference sequence). Deletions cut 5 bases from V and 6 bases from J, with 8 bases between. CDR3 in DNA: TGCAGTGCTCGACAGGAAAACACCATATATTTT. Protein: CSARQENTIYF.

This rearrangement joins TRBV5-1 to TRBJ2-1, with 7 positions matching TRBD2. Germline assignment: CDR1 SGHRS and CDR2 YFSETQ. The CDR3 contains 15 residues. V shed 0 bases, J shed 7 bases, and the junction held 7 bases outside the gene matches. CDR3 residues: CASSLEGGSTNEQFF. Here the CDR3 DNA reads TGCGCCAGCAGCTTGGAAGGCGGGAGTACGAATGAGCAGTTCTTC.

This clone was seen only once. The chain recombines TRBV27 with TRBJ1-5; D perhaps matches TRBD1 (6 bases). The CDR3 is 16 amino acids. CDR1 and CDR2 from the germline V gene are MNHEY and SMNVEV (reference sequence). V lost 7 bases, J lost 5 bases, and 21 bases lay in between. CDR3 sequence reads: CASKDLGTPIDQPQHF. The CDR3 nucleotides are TGTGCCAGCAAGGACCTCGGGACACCCATCGATCAGCCCCAGCATTTT.

The chain is built from TRBV5-1 and TRBJ1-6, with 9 positions matching TRBD1. Germline V lookup: CDR1 SGHRS, CDR2 YFSETQ. J was trimmed by 2 bases and V by 4 bases; bases with no gene match: 4. CDR3 length equals 16 residues. The CDR3 region is CASSRDRVTYNSPLHF. The CDR3 DNA reads TGCGCCAGCAGCAGGGACAGGGTGACCTATAATTCACCCCTCCACTTT.

This clone appeared a few times. This rearrangement joins TRBV6-5 to TRBJ1-2, with unresolved D. The germline CDR1 and CDR2 sequences are MNHEY and SVGAGI. V lost 8 bases to trimming and J lost 7 bases, with 14 bases between them. This CDR3 has 12 amino acids. CDR3: CASRIGEGGYTF. Here the CDR3 DNA reads TGTGCCAGCCGGATAGGAGAGGGTGGCTACACCTTC.

The chain is built from TRBV6-5 and TRBJ1-2, with no clear D. This CDR3 contains 14 residues. V lost 0 bases and J 8 bases, leaving 13 bases between the germline ends. Germline V gene data show CDR1 as MNHEY and CDR2 as SVGAGI. For the CDR3, the DNA is TGTGCCAGCAGTTACTCGGAGGGAAGCAACGGCTACACCTTC. It encodes CASSYSEGSNGYTF.